The rows below give T cell receptor beta chains drawn from one sample of a study of T cells in Graves' hyperthyroidism and ophthalmopathy. MiXCR, applied by TCRdb to the multiplex PCR reads, yields one record per CDR3 protein. The repertoire includes roughly 700,000 distinct CDR3 sequences, 14% of them detected once, and roughly a tenth sits in the top ten. The material sequenced was blood. The receptors were gathered from a woman between 18 and 29 years old with Graves' hyperthyroidism. Both conserved end residues are part of each CDR3. The D gene is left open where the match is weak. Clone sizes are given selectively: once, few, many, or a class where the clone is expanded.

>many|TRBV20-1|NA|TRBJ2-1
CSARDSGSYNEQFF
TGCAGTGCTAGAGATTCGGGAAGCTACAATGAGCAGTTCTTC
>many|TRBV24-1|NA|TRBJ2-3
CATSDPGRERADTQYF
TGTGCCACCAGTGACCCGGGCCGGGAGCGAGCAGATACGCAGTATTTT
>many|TRBV3-1|TRBD1|TRBJ2-1
CASRHGQGPLREQFF
TGTGCCAGCAGACACGGACAGGGCCCACTGAGGGAGCAGTTCTTC
>NA|TRBV10-1|TRBD1|TRBJ2-3
CASSVSRQGEVTQYF
TGCGCCAGCAGCGTTTCTCGACAGGGGGAGGTTACGCAGTATTTT
>many|TRBV20-1|NA|TRBJ2-3
CSARVRGLSTDTQYF
TGCAGTGCTAGAGTTAGGGGACTTAGCACAGATACGCAGTATTTT
>many|TRBV7-2|NA|TRBJ2-1
CASSLASGSSYNEQFF
TGTGCCAGCAGCTTAGCGAGCGGTAGCTCCTACAATGAGCAGTTCTTC
>NA|TRBV6-5|NA|TRBJ2-1
CASSYGGESYNEQFF
TGTGCCAGCAGTTACGGCGGAGAATCCTACAATGAGCAGTTCTTC
>few|TRBV28|NA|TRBJ2-7
CASNPPAGTYEQYF
TGTGCCAGTAATCCTCCGGCGGGGACCTACGAGCAGTACTTC
>many|TRBV3-1|TRBD2|TRBJ2-3
CASSQDPPSGSITDTQYF
TGTGCCAGCAGCCAAGATCCCCCTAGCGGGAGTATCACAGATACGCAGTATTTT
>NA|TRBV30|NA|TRBJ2-1
CAWSLGKRRYYNEQFF
TGTGCCTGGAGTCTGGGGAAGAGAAGATACTACAATGAGCAGTTCTTC
>NA|TRBV19|TRBD1|TRBJ1-2
CASTPGGDYGYTF
TGTGCCAGTACCCCAGGGGGGGACTATGGCTACACCTTC
>NA|TRBV30|NA|TRBJ1-1
CAWSKGGGTEAFF
TGTGCCTGGAGTAAGGGGGGCGGCACTGAAGCTTTCTTT
>NA|TRBV20-1|NA|TRBJ2-1
CSATTGTSDEQFF
TGCAGTGCTACTACCGGGACTTCGGATGAGCAGTTCTTC
>few|TRBV12-3/TRBV12-4|TRBD2|TRBJ2-5
CASRKARLAGAETQYF
TGTGCCAGCAGGAAAGCACGGCTAGCGGGAGCAGAGACCCAGTACTTC
>many|TRBV28|TRBD1|TRBJ2-5
CASSTQWTGSKINQETQYF
TGTGCCAGCAGCACTCAATGGACAGGGTCAAAGATAAACCAAGAGACCCAGTACTTC
>many|TRBV18|NA|TRBJ2-2
CASSLSPVGPGELFF
TGTGCCAGCTCACTCTCCCCGGTAGGGCCCGGGGAGCTGTTTTTT
>many|TRBV6-1|NA|TRBJ2-7
CASKGGSGYEQYF
TGTGCCAGCAAGGGGGGCAGCGGCTACGAGCAGTACTTC
>NA|TRBV11-2|TRBD2|TRBJ2-1
CASSLPRREGFYEQFF
TGTGCCAGCAGCTTACCGAGGCGGGAGGGGTTTTATGAGCAGTTCTTC
>NA|TRBV6-1|NA|TRBJ2-6
CASRQQGGSGANVLTF
TGTGCCAGCAGACAACAGGGAGGCTCTGGGGCCAACGTCCTGACTTTC
>few|TRBV4-2|NA|TRBJ2-1
CASAQGNNEQFF
TGTGCCAGCGCCCAGGGTAACAATGAGCAGTTCTTC
>few|TRBV7-9|NA|TRBJ2-3
CASSPRMPSTDTQYF
TGTGCCAGCAGCCCACGGATGCCTAGCACAGATACGCAGTATTTT
>many|TRBV30|NA|TRBJ1-2
CAWVTDGTRGRSGGYTF
TGTGCCTGGGTCACGGATGGCACCCGAGGACGGTCAGGGGGCTACACCTTC
>NA|TRBV20-1|NA|TRBJ1-2
CSARKLGQGLMGYTF
TGCAGTGCTAGAAAACTGGGGCAGGGACTCATGGGCTACACCTTC
>many|TRBV28|NA|TRBJ2-1
CASARGGQRYNEQFF
TGTGCCAGCGCACGAGGGGGACAAAGATACAATGAGCAGTTCTTC
>many|TRBV6-2/TRBV6-3|NA|TRBJ2-3
CASSYGFAGTDTQYF
TGTGCCAGCAGTTACGGTTTCGCAGGCACAGATACGCAGTATTTT
>many|TRBV6-1|TRBD2|TRBJ2-3
CASSETSGSVTDTQYF
TGTGCCAGCAGTGAAACTAGCGGGAGCGTCACAGATACGCAGTATTTT
>many|TRBV30|TRBD2|TRBJ2-1
CAWSVSGSAYNEQFF
TGTGCCTGGAGTGTAAGCGGGAGCGCCTACAATGAGCAGTTCTTC
>many|TRBV28|NA|TRBJ1-5
CASSFLQGGNQPQHF
TGTGCCAGCAGTTTCTTACAGGGTGGCAATCAGCCCCAGCATTTT
>few|TRBV29-1|NA|TRBJ1-2
CSVGRASGYTF
TGCAGCGTGGGGAGGGCCTCTGGCTACACCTTC
>many|TRBV20-1|TRBD1|TRBJ1-5
CSARDRGGVSGDRRNYSNQPQHF
TGCAGTGCTAGAGATCGGGGGGGAGTGAGTGGGGACAGGCGCAACTATAGCAATCAGCCCCAGCATTTT
>NA|TRBV12-3/TRBV12-4|TRBD2|TRBJ2-1
CASRITGTSTYNEQFF
TGTGCCAGCAGAATTACCGGGACTAGCACCTACAATGAGCAGTTCTTC
>many|TRBV20-1|TRBD2|TRBJ2-1
CSARSGELAGGHEQFF
TGCAGTGCTAGATCGGGTGAACTAGCGGGAGGCCATGAGCAGTTCTTC
>NA|TRBV6-2/TRBV6-3|NA|TRBJ2-7
CASSYRTGPYNEQYF
TGTGCCAGCAGTTACCGGACTGGCCCCTACAATGAGCAGTACTTC
>many|TRBV30|NA|TRBJ2-7
CAWGYEQYF
TGTGCCTGGGGCTACGAGCAGTACTTC
>few|TRBV12-3/TRBV12-4|NA|TRBJ1-5
CASSLLGRVNQPQHF
TGTGCCAGCAGTTTGTTAGGAAGGGTCAATCAGCCCCAGCATTTT
>many|TRBV30|NA|TRBJ1-2
CAWRPRQDYGYTF
TGTGCCTGGCGGCCCCGGCAGGACTATGGCTACACCTTC
>NA|TRBV29-1|TRBD2|TRBJ2-7
CSVEGRLAGIYEQYF
TGCAGCGTTGAAGGTCGACTAGCGGGAATCTACGAGCAGTACTTC
>many|TRBV7-9|NA|TRBJ2-1
CASSLPGTSGRGHEQFF
TGTGCCAGCAGCTTACCCGGGACAAGCGGACGCGGACATGAGCAGTTCTTC
>NA|TRBV12-3/TRBV12-4|NA|TRBJ1-4
CASSLDRELFF
TGTGCCAGCAGCCTCGACAGAGAACTGTTTTTT
>NA|TRBV19|TRBD2|TRBJ2-7
CASSIAAGVAYEQYF
TGTGCCAGTAGTATAGCAGCGGGAGTGGCCTACGAGCAGTACTTC
>NA|TRBV7-9|NA|TRBJ1-2
CASSSTGGADGYTF
TGTGCCAGCAGCTCCACCGGGGGGGCCGATGGCTACACCTTC
>NA|TRBV20-1|NA|TRBJ2-7
CSAGGTRSYEQYF
TGCAGTGCTGGCGGAACAAGGTCCTACGAGCAGTACTTC
>NA|TRBV7-2|NA|TRBJ1-6
CASSPTQRVHSPLHF
TGTGCCAGCAGCCCCACTCAGAGGGTCCATTCACCCCTCCACTTT
>NA|TRBV24-1|NA|TRBJ2-3
CATSETPDTQYF
TGTGCCACCAGTGAGACACCAGATACGCAGTATTTT
>few|TRBV18|TRBD1|TRBJ2-2
CASSPRQGEAGELFF
TGTGCCAGCTCACCGAGACAGGGCGAGGCCGGGGAGCTGTTTTTT
>many|TRBV6-1|TRBD1|TRBJ1-2
CASSPAGQGAPGYGYTF
TGTGCCAGCAGTCCAGCAGGACAGGGGGCGCCGGGCTATGGCTACACCTTC
>few|TRBV7-9|NA|TRBJ1-2
CASSFEPQIYGYTF
TGTGCCAGCAGCTTTGAACCGCAAATCTATGGCTACACCTTC
>NA|TRBV29-1|TRBD1|TRBJ2-7
CSVTTGYNEQYF
TGCAGCGTTACGACAGGGTACAACGAGCAGTACTTC
>NA|TRBV7-9|NA|TRBJ2-7
CASSLVAGAEQYF
TGTGCCAGCAGCTTAGTCGCGGGGGCCGAGCAGTACTTC
>NA|TRBV7-2|TRBD1|TRBJ1-3
CASSPTGGPRNTIYF
TGTGCCAGCAGCCCAACAGGGGGCCCGCGAAACACCATATATTTT
>NA|TRBV7-3|NA|TRBJ1-6
CASSLLNSPNSPLHF
TGTGCCAGCAGCTTATTAAACAGTCCTAATTCACCCCTCCACTTT
>many|TRBV7-2|TRBD2|TRBJ2-1
CASSGRRSVAGGAYGGNEQFF
TGTGCCAGCAGTGGCAGGAGGTCGGTAGCGGGAGGAGCATATGGAGGCAATGAGCAGTTCTTC
>many|TRBV11-2|NA|TRBJ2-3
CASSPTGDTQYF
TGTGCCAGCAGTCCGACCGGGGATACGCAGTATTTT
>many|TRBV30|TRBD2|TRBJ2-1
CAWRVGVGGGYYSSYNEQFF
TGTGCCTGGAGGGTTGGAGTTGGCGGGGGATACTACAGCTCCTACAATGAGCAGTTCTTC
>many|TRBV30|NA|TRBJ1-1
CAGRYTEAFF
TGTGCCGGGCGGTACACTGAAGCTTTCTTT